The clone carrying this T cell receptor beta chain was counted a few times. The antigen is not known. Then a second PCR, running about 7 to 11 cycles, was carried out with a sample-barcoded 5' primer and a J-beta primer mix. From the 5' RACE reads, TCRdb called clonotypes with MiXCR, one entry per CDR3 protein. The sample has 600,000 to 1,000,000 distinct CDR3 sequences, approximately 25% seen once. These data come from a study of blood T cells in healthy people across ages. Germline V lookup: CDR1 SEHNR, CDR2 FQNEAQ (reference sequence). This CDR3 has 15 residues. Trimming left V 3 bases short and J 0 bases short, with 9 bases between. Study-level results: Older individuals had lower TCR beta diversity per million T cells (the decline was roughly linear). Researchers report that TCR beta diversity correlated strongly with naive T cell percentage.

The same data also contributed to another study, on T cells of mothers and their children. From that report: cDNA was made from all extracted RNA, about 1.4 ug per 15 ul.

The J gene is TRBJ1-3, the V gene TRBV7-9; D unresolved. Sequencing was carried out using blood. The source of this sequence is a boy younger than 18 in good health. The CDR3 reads CASSFDVPSGNTIYF. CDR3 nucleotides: TGTGCCAGCAGCTTCGACGTCCCCTCTGGAAACACCATATATTTT.